This T cell receptor (beta chain) was found in a study of CD8+ T cells in alopecia areata. Treatment described: oral pan-JAK inhibitor, 5-10 mg twice daily. From alopecia areata patients, lesional scalp punch biopsies and peripheral blood were collected. Broader study findings: In lesional scalp, particularly from alopecia totalis/universalis, clonality was higher than in normal scalp. Persistence of many expanded lesional clones was seen in scalp and blood during tofacitinib.

V gave up 0 bases and J gave up 0 bases, with 9 bases separating them. Germline CDR1 is SGHRS and CDR2 is YFSETQ. This CDR3 region has 15 residues. Reverse transcription of extracted RNA yielded cDNA, which provided the sequencing template. Using immunoSEQ multiplex PCR, the repertoire was profiled, and TCRdb retains in-frame clones only, with some absent. The profile shows more than 200,000 clones, roughly two fifths of them singletons. This clone appeared a few times. Its specificity is unknown. Sequencing was performed on CD4+ T cells sorted from blood, taken at roughly week 38, from a patient treated with tofacitinib. The TCR comes from a human donor with alopecia areata. The chain employs TRBV5-1 and TRBJ2-5; possible D gene TRBD1, 5 bases. Here the CDR3 DNA reads TGCGCCAGCAGCTTGGGATCAGGGTACCAAGAGACCCAGTACTTC. Its protein is CASSLGSGYQETQYF.